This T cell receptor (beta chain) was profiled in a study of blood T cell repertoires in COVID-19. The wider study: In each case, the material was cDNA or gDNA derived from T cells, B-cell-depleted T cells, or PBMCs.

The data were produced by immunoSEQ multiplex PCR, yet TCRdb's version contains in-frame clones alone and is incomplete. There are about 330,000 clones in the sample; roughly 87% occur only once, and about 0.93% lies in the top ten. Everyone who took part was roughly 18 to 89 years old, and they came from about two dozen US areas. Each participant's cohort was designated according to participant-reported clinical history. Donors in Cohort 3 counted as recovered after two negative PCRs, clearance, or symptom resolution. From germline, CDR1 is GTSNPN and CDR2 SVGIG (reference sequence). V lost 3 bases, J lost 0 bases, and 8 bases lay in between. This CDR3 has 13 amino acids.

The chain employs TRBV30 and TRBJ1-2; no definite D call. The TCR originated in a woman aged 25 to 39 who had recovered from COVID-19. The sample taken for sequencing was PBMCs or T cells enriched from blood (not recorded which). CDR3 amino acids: CAWRPQANYGYTF. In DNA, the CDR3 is TGTGCCTGGAGGCCCCAGGCTAACTATGGCTACACCTTC. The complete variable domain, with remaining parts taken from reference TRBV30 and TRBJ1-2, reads SQTIHQWPATLVQPVGSPLSLECTVEGTSNPNLYWYRQAAGRGLQLLFYSVGIGQISSEVPQNLSASRPQDRQFILSSKKLLLSDSGFYLCAWRPQANYGYTFGSGTRLTVV.